A single sample is the source of the 18 T cell receptor beta chains below, sequenced in a study of blood T cell repertoires in COVID-19 (TCRdb year 2020). The library was produced with the immunoSEQ multiplex PCR assay. In its TCRdb copy, this immuneACCESS table keeps in-frame sequences only and misses some clones. Where compared with another copy, unresolved V genes explain less than half of these, and the others have no known cause. Counted in this sample were under 250,000 clones; just under 85% of them appeared once. Roughly 7.6% of the sample is taken by the ten largest. Specimen: peripheral blood. The receptors originated from a woman in her 50s with active or convalescent COVID-19.

CDR3 loop: CASSERRDSLFRREQYV. In nucleotides, the CDR3 is TGTGCCAGCAGTGAAAGGAGGGACAGCCTCTTTAGACGCGAGCAGTACGTC. The chain combines TRBV6-1 with TRBJ2-7; the D gene is possibly TRBD1 (7 bases). From germline, CDR1 is MNHNS and CDR2 SASEGT. The CDR3 loop spans 17 amino acids. The V end was cut by 2 bases, the J end by 6 bases, with 23 bases between.

The genes are TRBV11-1 and TRBJ2-2, with unresolved D. CDR1 is SGHAT and CDR2 is FQDESV in the germline V gene (reference sequence). The CDR3 totals 15 residues. V dropped 2 bases and J dropped 2 bases, with 9 bases sitting between them. The CDR3 nucleotides are TGTGCCAGCAGCTTATTTGGCCTTAACACCGGGGAGCTGTTTTTT. Protein sequence: CASSLFGLNTGELFF.

This clone appeared a few times. The chain links TRBV6-2 or TRBV6-3 to TRBJ1-2; TRBD1 agrees at 7 bases. V was pared by 1 base and J by 8 bases, with 7 bases of the junction left unmatched. The CDR3 runs to 14 residues. Germline loops: CDR1 MNHEY, CDR2 SVGEGT. CDR3 nucleotide sequence: TGTGCCAGCAGTTACTTGAGACAGGGCTCCGGCTACACCTTC. Translating gives CASSYLRQGSGYTF.

DNA for the CDR3: TGCGCCAGCAGCTTGGAGACAGGGTACACCGGGGAGCTGTTTTTT. It encodes CASSLETGYTGELFF. The chain uses TRBV5-1 and TRBJ2-2; 7 positions match TRBD1. V dropped 0 bases and J dropped 3; count of bases not matched to a gene: 2. Germline CDR1 and CDR2: SGHRS and YFSETQ. This CDR3 spans 15 amino acids.

This chain links TRBV2 with TRBJ2-3, with 8 positions matching TRBD1. CDR3 length: 16 residues. Unmatched junction bases numbered 9, after V lost 0 bases and J lost 7 bases. Germline V gene data show CDR1 as SNHLY and CDR2 as FYNNEI. This CDR3 reads CASSEAATGDRNTQYF. In DNA form, the CDR3 reads TGTGCCAGCAGTGAAGCCGCGACAGGGGACAGGAATACGCAGTATTTT.

The V gene is TRBV29-1, the J gene TRBJ2-1; TRBD1 agrees at 10 bases. CDR1 is SQVTM, CDR2 ANQGSEA, per germline. J was trimmed by 0 bases and V by 2 bases; bases with no gene match: 7. The CDR3 has 17 amino acids. Here the CDR3 DNA reads TGCAGCGTTGAACCGGGACAGGGGCCACCCTCCTACAATGAGCAGTTCTTC. Translating it yields CSVEPGQGPPSYNEQFF.

The genes are TRBV6-6 and TRBJ2-7; 8 nucleotides agree with TRBD1. Germline loops: CDR1 MNHNY, CDR2 SVGAGI (reference sequence). This CDR3 contains 12 residues. The CDR3 sequence is CASSFPGQATFV. The CDR3 nucleotides are TGTGCCAGCAGTTTCCCGGGACAGGCTACATTCGTC.

This clone was seen only a few times. This chain uses TRBV30 with TRBJ1-4; possible D gene TRBD1, 6 bases. The CDR3 is 14 amino acids. Looked up from germline, CDR1 is GTSNPN and CDR2 is SVGIG (reference sequence). Trimming took off 0 bases at V and 8 bases at J, with 13 bases between the two ends. CDR3 in amino acids: CAWSVRGAEEKLFF. The CDR3 DNA is TGTGCCTGGAGTGTACGGGGGGCAGAGGAAAAACTGTTTTTT.

This clone showed up just a few times. The chain recombines TRBV3-1 (or the pseudogene TRBV3-2) with TRBJ2-5; D is perhaps TRBD1 (6 bases). This CDR3 comprises 16 residues. Germline assignment: CDR1 LGHDT and CDR2 YNNKEL (reference sequence). The ends were cut back, 1 base at V and 2 bases at J, with 14 bases in the middle. The CDR3 DNA reads TGTGCCAGCAGCCAAGTATTGGGGACACGGCAAGAGACCCAGTACTTC. This translates into CASSQVLGTRQETQYF.

The J gene is TRBJ2-5, the V gene TRBV5-5; unclear D gene. V was pared by 3 bases and J by 4 bases, with 7 bases between. This CDR3 is built from 12 residues. Germline-derived CDR1 and CDR2 are SGHKS and YYEKEE (reference sequence). CDR3 sequence: CASSSSRETQYF. The CDR3 DNA sequence: TGTGCCAGCAGCTCTTCGAGAGAGACCCAGTACTTC.

This clone has a single count. The chain employs TRBV4-1 and TRBJ2-7, with 10 bases aligning to TRBD1. Trimming removed 1 base from V and 5 bases from J; junction bases left unmatched: 14. The germline gives CDR1 MGHRA, CDR2 YSYEKL. This CDR3 has 18 residues. The CDR3, as DNA: TGCGCCAGCAGCCAAGTTTACTCGGACAGGGGGAGGGACAACGAGCAGTACGTC. Protein: CASSQVYSDRGRDNEQYV.

This clone turned up a few times. The rearrangement joins TRBV25-1 to TRBJ1-4; D gene unclear. Germline CDR1 reads MGHDK; CDR2 reads SYGVNS. V gave up 3 bases and J gave up 0 bases, with 14 bases separating them. This CDR3 has 17 amino acids. The DNA of the CDR3 is TGTGCCAGCAGTGACGGGTTCGAGACGGCAACTAATGAAAAACTGTTTTTT. Residues: CASSDGFETATNEKLFF.

The V call is TRBV5-5, the J call TRBJ2-5; tentative D call: TRBD2 (6 bases). CDR1 is SGHKS, CDR2 YYEKEE, per germline (reference sequence). V dropped 6 bases and J dropped 2 bases, with 14 bases sitting between them. This CDR3 spans 14 amino acids. The CDR3 reads CASTLGRQQETQYF. In nucleotides, the CDR3 is TGTGCCAGCACCCTGGGGAGGCAGCAAGAGACCCAGTACTTC.

The chain uses TRBV9 and TRBJ2-2; no definite D call. In germline, CDR1 is SGDLS, CDR2 YYNGEE. The CDR3 has 16 residues. V was trimmed by 2 bases and J by 0 bases, leaving 11 bases between them. Here the CDR3 reads CASSVSGVSNTGELFF. DNA for the CDR3: TGTGCCAGCAGCGTCTCAGGTGTATCGAACACCGGGGAGCTGTTTTTT.

A few counts support this clone. Sequence at one end of the junction differs from germline and may be a read error. The chain joins TRBV9 to TRBJ1-2; possible D gene TRBD1, 5 bases. The CDR3 runs 15 residues. The germline gives CDR1 SGDLS, CDR2 YYNGEE. In DNA form, the CDR3 reads TGTGCCAGCACCGTAGCAGGGTCCCTCTCCTATGGCTACACCTTC. Its translation is CASTVAGSLSYGYTF.

CDR3 bases: TGTGCCACCAGTGATTTGCCAGCGACAGGGGTCAAAGATACGCAGTATTTT. It yields the protein CATSDLPATGVKDTQYF. J is TRBJ2-3 and V is TRBV24-1; 8 bases agree with TRBD1. The CDR3 covers 17 residues. Germline CDR1 is KGHDR and CDR2 is SFDVKD. The V and J ends lost 0 bases and 5 bases, in that order; junction bases with no gene match: 9.

This chain connects TRBV30 to TRBJ1-6; TRBD1 is a possible D gene (6 bases). Trimming left V 4 bases short and J 9 bases short, with 19 bases between. CDR1 and CDR2 from the germline V gene are GTSNPN and SVGIG (reference sequence). The CDR3 contains 15 residues. CDR3 DNA: TGTGCCTGGACCGAACCCGGTGGGGGCGCTTCACCCCTCCACTTT. This encodes CAWTEPGGGASPLHF.

Only one count was recorded for this clone. The genes are TRBV10-3 and TRBJ1-1; D gene unclear. Germline loops: CDR1 ENHRY, CDR2 SYGVKD. The CDR3 extends over 12 amino acids. The CDR3 protein is CAPTRRITEAFF. CDR3 bases: TGTGCTCCTACCCGGCGGATTACTGAAGCTTTCTTT.